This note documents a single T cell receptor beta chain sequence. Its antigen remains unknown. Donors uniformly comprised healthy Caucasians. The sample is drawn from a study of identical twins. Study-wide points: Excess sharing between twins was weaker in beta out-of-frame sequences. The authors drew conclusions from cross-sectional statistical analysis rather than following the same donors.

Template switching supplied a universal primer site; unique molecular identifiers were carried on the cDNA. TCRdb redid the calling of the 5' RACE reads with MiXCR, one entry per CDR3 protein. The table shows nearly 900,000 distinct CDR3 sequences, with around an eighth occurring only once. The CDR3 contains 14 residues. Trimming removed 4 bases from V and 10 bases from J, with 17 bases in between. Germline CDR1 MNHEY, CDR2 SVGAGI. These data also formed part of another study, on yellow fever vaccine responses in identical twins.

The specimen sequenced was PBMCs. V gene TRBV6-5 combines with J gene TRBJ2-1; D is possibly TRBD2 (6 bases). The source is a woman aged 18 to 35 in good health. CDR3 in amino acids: CASSSNSGGSEQFF. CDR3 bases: TGTGCCAGCAGTTCGAATAGCGGAGGGAGCGAGCAGTTCTTC.